The clone carrying this T cell receptor (beta chain) was counted between two and nine times. Its antigen is currently unknown. TCR beta CDR3 regions were amplified from RNA transcripts. In the first-round RT-PCR of the TCR CDR3, the HTBI primer set was used. TCRdb processed the multiplex PCR reads anew with MiXCR; each CDR3 protein has one entry. The sample records fewer than 350,000 distinct CDR3 sequences, roughly a fifth being singletons. Uncontrolled infection, other autoimmune disease, pregnancy or lactation excluded patients. 10 ml of fresh peripheral blood supplied the PBMCs. CDR3 length: 13 residues. Germline V CDR1 and CDR2: SGHRS, YFSETQ. V lost 4 bases to trimming and J lost 5 bases; unmatched junction nucleotides: 5. This record comes from a study of T cells in Graves' hyperthyroidism and ophthalmopathy. Study-level results: Most thyroid clonotypes expanded above 0.001 were also detected in blood.

V and J are TRBV5-1 and TRBJ1-1; 7 bases are shared with TRBD1. The specimen was blood. The origin of this receptor is a man between 45 and 60 years old with Graves' ophthalmopathy. The CDR3 loop is CASSQGQTTEAFF. The CDR3 nucleotides read TGCGCCAGCAGCCAGGGACAGACTACTGAAGCTTTCTTT.